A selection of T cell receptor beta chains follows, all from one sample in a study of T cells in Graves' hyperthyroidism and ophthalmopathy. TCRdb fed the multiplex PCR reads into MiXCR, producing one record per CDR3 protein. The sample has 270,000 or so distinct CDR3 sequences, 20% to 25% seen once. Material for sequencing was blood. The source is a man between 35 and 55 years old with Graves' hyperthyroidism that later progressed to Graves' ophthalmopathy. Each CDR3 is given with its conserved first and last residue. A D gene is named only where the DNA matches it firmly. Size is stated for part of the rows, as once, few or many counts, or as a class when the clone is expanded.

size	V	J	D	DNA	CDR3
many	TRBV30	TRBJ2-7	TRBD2	TGTGCCTGGAGTGGCGGGACTAGCGGGGAGCAGTACTTC	CAWSGGTSGEQYF
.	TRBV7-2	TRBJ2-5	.	TGTGCCAGCAGCGCTCCACCAGACCCCTACCAAGAGACCCAGTACTTC	CASSAPPDPYQETQYF
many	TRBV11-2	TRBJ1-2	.	TGTGCCAGCAGCTTAGTCATTGGTAGGGTTGGGAGTCTGGATGGCTACACCTTC	CASSLVIGRVGSLDGYTF
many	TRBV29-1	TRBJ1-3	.	TGCAGCGTTGGTGCCAGCTCTGGAAACACCATATATTTT	CSVGASSGNTIYF
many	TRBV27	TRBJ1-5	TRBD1	TGTGCCAGCAGTCCCAACAGGGGCCAGCCCCAGCATTTT	CASSPNRGQPQHF
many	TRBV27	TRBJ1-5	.	TGTGCCAGCAGTTTGTTAGGGGTAGGGCAGCCCCAGCATTTT	CASSLLGVGQPQHF
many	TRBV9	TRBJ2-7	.	TGTGCCAGCAGCGTAGAGCCGAGGGTGCGCTACGAGCAGTACTTC	CASSVEPRVRYEQYF
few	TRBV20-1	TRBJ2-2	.	TGCAGTGCTAGAGGCATGGAGGGAGACACCGGGGAGCTGTTTTTT	CSARGMEGDTGELFF
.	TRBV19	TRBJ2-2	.	TGTGCCAGTAGTACATGGACCGGGGAGCTGTTTTTT	CASSTWTGELFF
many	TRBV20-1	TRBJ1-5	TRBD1	TGCAGTGCGGGCCCAGGGGGTCAGCCCCAGCATTTT	CSAGPGGQPQHF
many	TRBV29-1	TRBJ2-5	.	TGCAGCGTTGATGGCAGTGAGTGGGAGACCCAGTACTTC	CSVDGSEWETQYF
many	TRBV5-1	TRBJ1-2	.	TGCGCCAGCAGCTTCTGGGCGCCCGGGTATGGCTACACCTTC	CASSFWAPGYGYTF
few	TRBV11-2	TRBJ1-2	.	TGTGCCAGCAGCTTATTGAAGGAGTCCGACTATGGCTACACCTTC	CASSLLKESDYGYTF
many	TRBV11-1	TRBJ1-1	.	TGTGCCAGCAGGGGGTCGGGGGTCATGAACACTGAAGCTTTCTTT	CASRGSGVMNTEAFF
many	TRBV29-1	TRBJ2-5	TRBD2	TGCAGCGTTCCCGGGACTAGCGGAGAGACCCAGTACTTC	CSVPGTSGETQYF
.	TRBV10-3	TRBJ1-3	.	TGTGCCATCAGGTGGGACGGCGGCAACACCATATATTTT	CAIRWDGGNTIYF
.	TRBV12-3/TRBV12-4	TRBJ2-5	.	TGTGCCAGCAGTTTACGGCGGATCCAAGAGACCCAGTACTTC	CASSLRRIQETQYF
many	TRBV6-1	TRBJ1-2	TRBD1	TGTGCCAGCAGTGTTGGGACAGGGGGATATGGCTACACCTTC	CASSVGTGGYGYTF
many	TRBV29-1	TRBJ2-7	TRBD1	TGCAGCGTTATATCGACAGGGGATCATTCCTACGAGCAGTACTTC	CSVISTGDHSYEQYF
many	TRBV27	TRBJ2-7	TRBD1	TGTGCCAGCAGTGCAAGGGGACAGGGTTTCTCCTACGAGCAGTACTTC	CASSARGQGFSYEQYF
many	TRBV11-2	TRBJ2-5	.	TGTGCCAGCAGCTTGGGCGGAAGAGACCAGTACTTC	CASSLGGRDQYF
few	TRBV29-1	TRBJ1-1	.	TGCAGCGTTACCGGGCCTAGGGGGGGTAACACTGAAGCTTTCTTT	CSVTGPRGGNTEAFF
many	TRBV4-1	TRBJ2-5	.	TGCGCCAGCAGCCAAGAATACGAGACCCAGTACTTC	CASSQEYETQYF
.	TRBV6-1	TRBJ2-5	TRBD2	TGTGCCAGCAGTGAAGAGGCTAGCGGGGGACGAGAGACCCAGTACTTC	CASSEEASGGRETQYF
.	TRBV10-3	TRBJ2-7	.	TGTGCCATCAGTGGGGCTGGTGGGGGCTACGAGCAGTACTTC	CAISGAGGGYEQYF
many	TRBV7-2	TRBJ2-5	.	TGTGCCAGCAGCTTTCCGACAGGGACTGGTGAGACCCAGTACTTC	CASSFPTGTGETQYF
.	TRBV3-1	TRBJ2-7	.	TGTGCCAGCAGGGCACATGGAAGATCCTACGAGCAGTACTTC	CASRAHGRSYEQYF
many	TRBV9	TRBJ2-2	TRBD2	TGTGCCAGCAGGGCCATGGGGGGGGCGAACACCGGGGAGCTGTTTTTT	CASRAMGGANTGELFF
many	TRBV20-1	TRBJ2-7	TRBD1	TGCAGTGCCCGGGACAGGGACGACGAGCAGTACTTC	CSARDRDDEQYF
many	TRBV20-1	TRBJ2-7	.	TGCAGTGCTAGTCGAGGGTCCTACGAGCAGTACTTC	CSASRGSYEQYF
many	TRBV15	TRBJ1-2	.	TGTGCCACCAGCAGAGCCAAGGGTTTGACTAACTATGGCTACACCTTC	CATSRAKGLTNYGYTF
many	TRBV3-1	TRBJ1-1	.	TGTGCCAGCAGCCTTGTGGCAAGTCATGGAGCTTTCTTT	CASSLVASHGAFF
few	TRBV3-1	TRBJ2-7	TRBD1	TGTGCCAGCAGCCAGCCGGGACAGGGGGGTTACGAGCAGTACTTC	CASSQPGQGGYEQYF
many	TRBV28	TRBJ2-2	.	TGTGCCAGCAAGGTGGCAGGGTGGAACACCGGGGAGCTGTTTTTT	CASKVAGWNTGELFF
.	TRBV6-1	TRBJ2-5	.	TGTGCCAGCAGTCGTGGACCCGAGTACCAAGAGACCCAGTACTTC	CASSRGPEYQETQYF
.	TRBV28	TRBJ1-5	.	TGTGCCAGCAGTCGAGGAAACCGACAGGATCAGCCCCAGCATTTT	CASSRGNRQDQPQHF
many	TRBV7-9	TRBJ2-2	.	TGTGCCAGCAGCTTCAGTGGCACCGGGGAGCTGTTTTTT	CASSFSGTGELFF
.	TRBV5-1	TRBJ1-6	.	TGCGCCAGCAGCCGTGATGAGAATTCACCCCTCCACTTT	CASSRDENSPLHF
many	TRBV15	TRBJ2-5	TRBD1	TGTGCCACCAGCAGAGATACGACGGGGACAGGTCGAGGAGAGACCCAGTACTTC	CATSRDTTGTGRGETQYF
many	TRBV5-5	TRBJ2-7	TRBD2	TGTGCCAGCAGCCTTCCGGGGGGACTAGCGGGCAACGAGCAGTACTTC	CASSLPGGLAGNEQYF
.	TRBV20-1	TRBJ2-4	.	TGCAGTGCTAGAGACTTTCTAGCGTTCGCCAAAAACATTCAGTACTTC	CSARDFLAFAKNIQYF
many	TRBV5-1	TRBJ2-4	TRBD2	TGCGCCAGCAGCTTAGGACTAGCGCTAGCCAAAAACATTCAGTACTTC	CASSLGLALAKNIQYF
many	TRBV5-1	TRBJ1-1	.	TGCGCCAGCAGCTGGGGCGGAGGGGAGAACACTGAAGCTTTCTTT	CASSWGGGENTEAFF
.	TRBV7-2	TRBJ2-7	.	TGTGCCAGCAGCTTAGCGGGTTCTAGATACGAGCAGTACTTC	CASSLAGSRYEQYF
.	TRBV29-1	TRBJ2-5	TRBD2	TGCAGCTCTGAGCGGGGTCAAGAGACCCAGTACTTC	CSSERGQETQYF
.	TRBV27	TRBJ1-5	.	TGTGCCAGCAGCCAAGGTTGGGTTAGCAATCAGCCCCAGCATTTT	CASSQGWVSNQPQHF
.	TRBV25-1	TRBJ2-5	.	TGTGCCAGCAGTGGGGCGAGCGGCCAAGAGACCCAGTACTTC	CASSGASGQETQYF
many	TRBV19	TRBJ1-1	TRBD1	TGTGCCAGTAGTATCACCGGGACAGGAAACACTGAAGCTTTCTTT	CASSITGTGNTEAFF
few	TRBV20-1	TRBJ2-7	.	TGCAGTGCTAGGTGGGATCTATCGGGTCACGAGCAGTACTTC	CSARWDLSGHEQYF
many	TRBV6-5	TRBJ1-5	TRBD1	TGTGCCGGCAGACAGGGGGTATATCAGCCCCAGCATTTT	CAGRQGVYQPQHF
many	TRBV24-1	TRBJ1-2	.	TGTGCCACCAGTGAATCAGGCAGGGAGGAGTATGGCTACACCTTC	CATSESGREEYGYTF
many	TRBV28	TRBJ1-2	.	TGTGCCAGCAGGCAAAGGGGACGAGTTGAGGGCTACACCTTC	CASRQRGRVEGYTF